These 17 T cell receptor beta chains share one sample of origin, sequenced in a study of OX40 agonist ivuxolimab in advanced cancers. Clones were sequenced by immunoSEQ multiplex PCR, and TCRdb holds only the in-frame ones, with some missing. The sample includes 40,000 to 45,000 clones, about 88% of them seen just once. The starting material was CD4+ or CD8+ T cells sorted from blood, obtained in a trial of the OX40 agonist ivuxolimab. The receptors here all came from an adult with an advanced solid tumor such as melanoma, head and neck, liver or kidney cancer.

V and J are TRBV6-5 and TRBJ2-1; TRBD2 aligns across 10 bases. With 11 bases clipped from V and 5 bases from J, the junction kept 12 bases outside the gene matches. Germline CDR1 MNHEY, CDR2 SVGAGI. The CDR3 is 15 residues long. The CDR3 protein is CASAVAGGLNNEQFF. The DNA for the CDR3 is TGTGCCTCAGCGGTAGCGGGGGGACTCAACAATGAGCAGTTCTTC.

The chain is built from TRBV30 and TRBJ1-1, with 11 bases identical to TRBD1. The CDR3 is made up of 16 amino acids. The J segment lost 5 bases and the V segment lost 4 bases, leaving 12 bases of the junction unmatched. Looked up from germline, CDR1 is GTSNPN and CDR2 is SVGIG (reference sequence). CDR3 sequence: CAWTLPGTGGGTEAFF. The CDR3 DNA reads TGTGCCTGGACCCTCCCCGGGACAGGGGGAGGGACTGAAGCTTTCTTT.

The rearrangement links TRBV10-3 to TRBJ2-7; TRBD1 aligns across 9 bases. With V trimmed by 1 base and J by 5 bases, 9 bases remained unmatched. CDR3 length equals 16 residues. Germline CDR1 and CDR2: ENHRY and SYGVKD. The CDR3 DNA reads TGTGCCATCAGTGAGTTGGGACAGGGAAGGAGCAACGAGCAGTACTTC. Translated, it gives CAISELGQGRSNEQYF.

The rearrangement joins TRBV2 to TRBJ2-7; 11 positions agree with TRBD1. Germline CDR1 reads SNHLY; CDR2 reads FYNNEI. With V trimmed by 6 bases and J by 0 bases, 4 bases remained unmatched. The CDR3 extends over 15 amino acids. The CDR3 DNA follows: TGTGCCAGCAGGCCAGGGACAGGGGGCTCCTACGAGCAGTACTTC. This gives the protein CASRPGTGGSYEQYF.

The chain uses TRBV9 and TRBJ2-1; the match to TRBD1 covers 9 bases. The CDR3 totals 14 residues. Per germline, CDR1 SGDLS and CDR2 YYNGEE. Losses at the gene ends were 3 bases for V and 6 bases for J; bases not matched to a gene: 4. In nucleotides, the CDR3 is TGTGCCAGCAGCGGGGGACAGGGAGGCAATGAGCAGTTCTTC. Protein sequence: CASSGGQGGNEQFF.

CDR3 nucleotides: TGTGCCAGCAGTCCAGCTACCCGGGGTCAGCCCCAGCATTTT. Encoded protein: CASSPATRGQPQHF. The V gene is TRBV27, the J gene TRBJ1-5; D not certain. CDR1 and CDR2 (germline): MNHEY, SMNVEV (reference sequence). The CDR3 is made up of 14 amino acids. The V end lost 5 bases, the J end lost 6 bases, and 14 bases lay between the germline ends.

V is TRBV28 and J is TRBJ2-7; 11 bases are a match to TRBD2. The CDR3 loop spans 14 amino acids. V trimming: 5 bases; J trimming: 4 bases; junction bases outside the gene matches: 4. CDR1 is MDHEN, CDR2 SYDVKM, per germline. CDR3 DNA: TGTGCCAGCAGTCCGGGACTAGCGGATTACGAGCAGTACTTC. Amino acids: CASSPGLADYEQYF.

The rearrangement uses TRBV4-1 and TRBJ2-2; the D call may be TRBD1 or TRBD2 (5 bases each). CDR1 MGHRA and CDR2 YSYEKL come from the germline V gene. The V gene lost 8 bases and the J gene lost 6 bases, with 16 bases spanning the gap. CDR3 length: 14 residues. CDR3 residues: CASQERGNAGELFF. CDR3 sequence (DNA): TGCGCCAGCCAAGAGAGGGGAAACGCCGGGGAGCTGTTTTTT.

This chain uses TRBV7-9 with TRBJ1-2; D is ambiguous. Germline lookup yields CDR1 SEHNR and CDR2 FQNEAQ (reference sequence). V lost 0 bases and J 1 base, leaving 9 bases between the germline ends. The CDR3 is made up of 15 amino acids. For the CDR3, the DNA is TGTGCCAGCAGCTTAGCGGTAGCAGTTAACTATGGCTACACCTTC. Protein product: CASSLAVAVNYGYTF. Complete variable domain (other parts from reference TRBV7-9 and TRBJ1-2): DTGVSQNPRHKITKRGQNVTFRCDPISEHNRLYWYRQTLGQGPEFLTYFQNEAQLEKSRLLSDRFSAERPKGSFSTLEIQRTEQGDSAMYLCASSLAVAVNYGYTFGSGTRLTVV.

This clone was counted a few times. The chain is built from TRBV11-3 and TRBJ2-1, with TRBD1 matching over 7 bases. V was pared by 2 bases and J by 12 bases, with 7 bases of the junction left unmatched. CDR1 is SGHNT, CDR2 YENEEA, per germline. The CDR3 is 13 amino acids. CDR3 bases: TGTGCCAGCAGCTTAAATAGTGGGGACAGGCAGTTCTTC. Translating it yields CASSLNSGDRQFF.

This clone was seen a single time. The V and J genes are TRBV15 and TRBJ2-7; maybe TRBD1 (6 bases). CDR1 is LNHNV and CDR2 is YYDKDF in the germline V gene (reference sequence). Trimming removed 1 base at V and 2 bases at J, with 9 bases between. The CDR3 covers 14 residues. CDR3 in DNA: TGTGCCACCAGCAGAGCGACAGGAACCTACGAGCAGTACTTC. This gives the protein CATSRATGTYEQYF.

This clone was detected once. The chain recombines TRBV4-3 with TRBJ1-2; D gene uncertain. In germline, CDR1 is LGHNA, CDR2 YSLEER. The CDR3 totals 17 residues. V lost 0 bases to trimming and J lost 1 base, with 15 bases between them. CDR3 bases: TGCGCCAGCAGCCAAGATCCCGCGCCAGCTGATAACTATGGCTACACCTTC. Encoded protein: CASSQDPAPADNYGYTF.

The rearrangement joins TRBV9 to TRBJ2-2; D is ambiguous. The CDR3 runs to 12 residues. Trimming removed 0 bases at V and 7 bases at J, with 4 bases between. In germline, CDR1 is SGDLS, CDR2 YYNGEE. The CDR3 nucleotides read TGTGCCAGCAGCGTAGTTTTCGGGGAGCTGTTTTTT. Amino acids: CASSVVFGELFF.

This chain's CDR3 is CASSSNGYGYTF. CDR3 coding DNA: TGTGCCAGCAGTTCTAACGGCTATGGCTACACCTTC. The J gene is TRBJ1-2, the V gene TRBV6-5; no reliable D call. V dropped 4 bases and J dropped 4 bases, with 7 bases sitting between them. The CDR3 length is 12 residues. Germline CDR1 and CDR2: MNHEY and SVGAGI.

The chain combines TRBV6-5 with TRBJ1-2; TRBD1 might be the D (6 bases). Germline CDR1 MNHEY, CDR2 SVGAGI. V was clipped by 2 bases and J by 4 bases, with 11 bases between them. There are 14 residues in the CDR3. This chain's CDR3 is CASSYGTGSYGYTF. The DNA for the CDR3 is TGTGCCAGCAGTTACGGTACAGGGTCCTATGGCTACACCTTC.

The table lists this clone with a count of one. CDR3 protein: CASSERTVSGNTIYF. The CDR3 DNA sequence: TGCGCCAGCAGCGAACGGACGGTCTCTGGAAACACCATATATTTT. The gene calls are TRBV4-1 and TRBJ1-3; no clear D. Trimming pared 5 bases from V and 0 bases from J, leaving 11 bases between. CDR1 is MGHRA and CDR2 is YSYEKL in the germline V gene. CDR3 length equals 15 residues.

The CDR3 is CASSASSGRAVHEQYF. CDR3 sequence (DNA): TGTGCCAGCAGCGCTTCTAGCGGGAGGGCCGTCCACGAGCAGTACTTC. The J gene is TRBJ2-7, the V gene TRBV7-9, with TRBD2 matching over 12 bases. V lost 5 bases and J lost 5; bases outside the gene matches: 10. Germline CDR1 is SEHNR and CDR2 is FQNEAQ (reference sequence). This CDR3 contains 16 residues.